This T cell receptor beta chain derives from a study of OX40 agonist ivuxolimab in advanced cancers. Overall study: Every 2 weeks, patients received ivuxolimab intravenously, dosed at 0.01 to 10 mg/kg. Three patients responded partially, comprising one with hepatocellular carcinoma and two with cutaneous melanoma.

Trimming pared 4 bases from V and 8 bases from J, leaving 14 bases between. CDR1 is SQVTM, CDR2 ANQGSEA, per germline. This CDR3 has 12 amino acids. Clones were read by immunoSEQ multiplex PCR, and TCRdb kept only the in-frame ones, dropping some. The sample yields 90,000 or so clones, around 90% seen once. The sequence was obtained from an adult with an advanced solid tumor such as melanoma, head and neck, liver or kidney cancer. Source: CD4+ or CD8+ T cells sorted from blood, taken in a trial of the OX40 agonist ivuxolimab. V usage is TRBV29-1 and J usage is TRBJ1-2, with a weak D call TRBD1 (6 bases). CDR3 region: CSVGHREGGYTF. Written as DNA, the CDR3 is TGCAGCGTTGGGCACAGGGAAGGGGGCTACACCTTC.